Presented here are 22 T cell receptor beta chains from one specimen sequenced in a study of T-cell reconstitution after alpha-beta-depleted transplantation in children. Preparation of the TCRbeta library was carried out with unique molecular identifiers. From the PCR reads, TCRdb called clonotypes with MiXCR, one entry per CDR3 protein. The sample yields approximately 980,000 distinct CDR3 sequences, 25% to 35% seen once. The starting material was PBMCs, mostly from graft donor cells, obtained 360 days after TCRalphabeta/CD19-depleted stem cell transplant. The receptors were gathered from a boy younger than two who had a stem cell transplant for SCID, so the T cells may come from the graft donor.

As for this clonotype: Likely a read error: the CDR3 ends without its conserved phenylalanine or tryptophan. J is TRBJ1-2 and V is TRBV7-9; D is ambiguous. This CDR3 comprises 14 residues. CDR1 is SEHNR and CDR2 is FQNEAQ in the germline V gene (reference sequence). V lost 2 bases and J lost 4, with 11 bases in between. The CDR3 DNA is TGTGCCAGCAGCTTAAACAGAGAAGTCTATGGCTACACCTGC. It is translated as CASSLNREVYGYTC.

This clonotype was counted ten times or more. CDR3 coding DNA: TGTGCCAGCAGTTCCGTATTCAGGGAGCGGGCTTTCTTT. It yields the protein CASSSVFRERAFF. The rearrangement uses TRBV28 and TRBJ1-1; D is perhaps TRBD1 (5 bases). V lost 4 bases and J 11 bases, leaving 17 bases between the germline ends. The CDR3 totals 13 residues. Germline loops: CDR1 MDHEN, CDR2 SYDVKM.

This clonotype was seen just once. This chain links TRBV29-1 with TRBJ2-5, with D perhaps TRBD1 or TRBD2 (6 bases each). This CDR3 region has 14 residues. Looked up from germline, CDR1 is SQVTM and CDR2 is ANQGSEA. V gave up 3 bases and J gave up 4 bases, with 15 bases separating them. This CDR3 reads CSVDELGGRETQYF. As DNA, the CDR3 is TGCAGCGTTGATGAATTAGGGGGGCGAGAGACCCAGTACTTC.

A few counts support this clonotype. This sequence joins TRBV9 and TRBJ2-7, with a weak D call TRBD1 (6 bases). Trimming removed 4 bases from V and 6 bases from J, with 14 bases in between. The CDR3 sequence is 13 residues long. Looked up from germline, CDR1 is SGDLS and CDR2 is YYNGEE. This CDR3 is CASSTPGVGEQYF. The CDR3 DNA follows: TGTGCCAGCAGCACTCCAGGGGTGGGCGAGCAGTACTTC.

This rearrangement joins TRBV7-2 to TRBJ2-2; D call uncertain. This CDR3 comprises 14 residues. V lost 1 base, J lost 4 bases, and 7 bases lay in between. Germline CDR1 SGHTA, CDR2 FQGNSA. The CDR3 DNA is TGTGCCAGCAGCTTAGGCCGACCCACCGGGGAGCTGTTTTTT. It yields the protein CASSLGRPTGELFF.

A few counts support this clonotype. The V call is TRBV7-2, the J call TRBJ2-2; 7 bases match TRBD1. Germline V gene data show CDR1 as SGHTA and CDR2 as FQGNSA. V was pared by 5 bases and J by 4 bases, with 4 bases of the junction left unmatched. CDR3 size: 14 residues. CDR3 DNA sequence: TGTGCCAGCAGCCGAGGGGGCTTCACCGGGGAGCTGTTTTTT. It yields the protein CASSRGGFTGELFF.

The genes are TRBV4-2 and TRBJ2-2, with D unclear. The V gene lost 1 base and the J gene lost 9 bases, with 3 bases spanning the gap. CDR1 is LGHNA and CDR2 is YNFKEQ in the germline V gene. The CDR3 is 11 residues long. CDR3 DNA sequence: TGTGCCAGCAGCCAAGCCTGGGAGCTGTTTTTT. Protein sequence: CASSQAWELFF.

This CDR3 is CASSSVVETQYF. The CDR3 region has the DNA TGTGCCAGCAGCTCCGTAGTGGAGACCCAGTACTTC. The chain couples TRBV7-9 to TRBJ2-5; D gene ambiguous. V lost 4 bases and J 5 bases, leaving 8 bases between the germline ends. The CDR3 has 12 amino acids. The germline gives CDR1 SEHNR, CDR2 FQNEAQ (reference sequence).

The chain joins TRBV4-3 to TRBJ2-7, with TRBD2 identical over 13 bases. The junction had 1 base not matched to a gene; V was cut back by 2 bases and J by 3 bases. Germline V gene sequence: CDR1 LGHNA, CDR2 YSLEER. The CDR3 sequence is 15 residues long. CDR3 DNA: TGCGCCAGCAGCCAAAGGACTAGCGGGGGCTACGAGCAGTACTTC. Translating it yields CASSQRTSGGYEQYF.

This chain uses TRBV20-1 with TRBJ2-7, with 10 bases that match TRBD2. Germline CDR1 DFQATT, CDR2 SNEGSKA (reference sequence). Trimming at V came to 5 bases and at J to 0 bases, leaving 13 bases not matched to a gene. This CDR3 is 17 amino acids long. CDR3 bases: TGCAGTGCTTCCCCCCAGGGGCTAGCGGGGGACTCCTACGAGCAGTACTTC. This sequence encodes CSASPQGLAGDSYEQYF.

CDR3 in amino acids: CSVEPWGGMNTEAFF. CDR3 in DNA: TGCAGCGTTGAACCTTGGGGGGGAATGAACACTGAAGCTTTCTTT. This rearrangement joins TRBV29-1 to TRBJ1-1; possible D gene TRBD1, 5 bases. Germline CDR1 SQVTM, CDR2 ANQGSEA. The CDR3 has 15 residues. V was clipped by 2 bases and J by 0 bases, with 13 bases between them.

This clonotype occurred once. The CDR3 sequence is CASSVAGLAGRTGELFF. The CDR3 bases are TGTGCCAGCAGCGTAGCGGGGCTAGCGGGTCGCACCGGGGAGCTGTTTTTT. This chain links TRBV9 with TRBJ2-2, with 8 positions matching TRBD2. With 0 bases clipped from V and 4 bases from J, the junction kept 8 bases outside the gene matches. Germline CDR1 SGDLS, CDR2 YYNGEE. The CDR3 runs 17 residues.

This chain uses TRBV20-1 with TRBJ2-3; D is possibly TRBD2 (7 bases). The V end was cut by 2 bases, the J end by 6 bases, with 15 bases between. CDR3 length equals 14 residues. Germline V gives CDR1 DFQATT, CDR2 SNEGSKA (reference sequence). For the CDR3, the DNA is TGCAGTGCTAGAAGGGGGGGGACTCTTGATACGCAGTATTTT. It codes for CSARRGGTLDTQYF.

This chain uses TRBV20-1 with TRBJ2-4, with D perhaps matching TRBD2 (5 bases). The CDR3 sequence is 15 residues long. Per the germline V gene, CDR1 is DFQATT and CDR2 is SNEGSKA (reference sequence). Trimming pared 3 bases from V and 3 bases from J, leaving 15 bases between. For the CDR3, the DNA is TGCAGTGCTAGTCGCGGCCTAGCATTCAAAAACATTCAGTACTTC. This sequence encodes CSASRGLAFKNIQYF.

The chain uses TRBV20-1 and TRBJ2-1; no definite D call. The CDR3 loop spans 17 amino acids. Trimming shortened V by 3 bases and J by 5 bases, and 23 bases separated the two germline ends. CDR1 DFQATT and CDR2 SNEGSKA come from the germline V gene (reference sequence). The CDR3 reads CSASPGQSRWINNEQFF. The CDR3 region has the DNA TGCAGTGCTAGCCCTGGGCAATCCAGATGGATCAACAATGAGCAGTTCTTC.

The rearrangement links TRBV12-3 or TRBV12-4 to TRBJ2-2, with 9 bases that match TRBD1. CDR3 length: 14 amino acids. V was clipped by 5 bases and J by 7 bases; unmatched bases: 5. The DNA of the CDR3 is TGTGCCAGCAGTCCACAGGGGGCGAACGGGGAGCTGTTTTTT. Protein product: CASSPQGANGELFF.

This clonotype has just a few counts. The chain links TRBV28 to TRBJ1-5, with D hard to call. The CDR3 sequence is 17 residues long. The V end lost 2 bases, the J end lost 6 bases, and 20 bases lay between the germline ends. The germline CDR1 and CDR2 sequences are MDHEN and SYDVKM. As DNA, the CDR3 is TGTGCCAGCAGTTTACCCGGGAAACTATCGATGGGTCAGCCCCAGCATTTT. This translates into CASSLPGKLSMGQPQHF. The full variable domain, its missing parts supplied by reference TRBV28 and TRBJ1-5, is DVKVTQSSRYLVKRTGEKVFLECVQDMDHENMFWYRQDPGLGLRLIYFSYDVKMKEKGDIPEGYSVSREKKERFSLILESASTNQTSMYLCASSLPGKLSMGQPQHFGDGTRLSIL.

This clonotype occurred a few times. The rearrangement links TRBV6-5 to TRBJ2-5, with a possible D match to TRBD2 (5 bases). The CDR3 runs 13 residues. The germline V gene encodes CDR1 MNHEY and CDR2 SVGAGI. Trimming left V 3 bases short and J 4 bases short, with 9 bases between. Here the CDR3 DNA reads TGTGCCAGCAGTTATGGAGAGGGAGAGACCCAGTACTTC. Its translation is CASSYGEGETQYF.

The chain recombines TRBV15 with TRBJ2-1; 8 nucleotides match TRBD2. CDR1 is LNHNV and CDR2 is YYDKDF in the germline V gene (reference sequence). The CDR3 runs 16 residues. V dropped 1 base and J dropped 4; count of bases not matched to a gene: 6. The CDR3 DNA reads as TGTGCCACCAGCAGAGCGGGGGCGGGGGGATACAATGAGCAGTTCTTC. Translating it yields CATSRAGAGGYNEQFF. Full variable domain (remainder filled in from reference TRBV15 and TRBJ2-1): DAMVIQNPRYQVTQFGKPVTLSCSQTLNHNVMYWYQQKSSQAPKLLFHYYDKDFNNEADTPDNFQSRRPNTSFCFLDIRSPGLGDTAMYLCATSRAGAGGYNEQFFGPGTRLTVL.

The chain uses TRBV29-1 and TRBJ1-2, with a weak D call TRBD1 (6 bases). The V end lost 5 bases, the J end lost 4 bases, and 17 bases lay between the germline ends. Per the germline V gene, CDR1 is SQVTM and CDR2 is ANQGSEA. This CDR3 comprises 14 residues. CDR3 sequence (DNA): TGCAGCGTTTGCCGCGAAGGGGGATGCTATGGCTACACCTTC. It yields the protein CSVCREGGCYGYTF.

A few counts support this clonotype. The rearrangement joins TRBV5-5 to TRBJ1-1; D gene ambiguous. Trimming removed 4 bases at V and 5 bases at J, with 18 bases between. This CDR3 region has 15 residues. Germline assignment: CDR1 SGHKS and CDR2 YYEKEE (reference sequence). This CDR3 is CASSTVGEGRTEAFF. The DNA of the CDR3 is TGTGCCAGCAGCACCGTCGGGGAGGGAAGAACTGAAGCTTTCTTT.

The V call is TRBV7-9, the J call TRBJ2-5, with 9 bases that match TRBD1. The CDR3 is 14 amino acids. The ends lost 4 bases at V and 3 bases at J; junction bases unmatched: 3. Germline V gives CDR1 SEHNR, CDR2 FQNEAQ (reference sequence). The CDR3 is CASSSTGGEETQYF. The CDR3 DNA sequence: TGTGCCAGCAGCTCGACAGGGGGGGAAGAGACCCAGTACTTC.